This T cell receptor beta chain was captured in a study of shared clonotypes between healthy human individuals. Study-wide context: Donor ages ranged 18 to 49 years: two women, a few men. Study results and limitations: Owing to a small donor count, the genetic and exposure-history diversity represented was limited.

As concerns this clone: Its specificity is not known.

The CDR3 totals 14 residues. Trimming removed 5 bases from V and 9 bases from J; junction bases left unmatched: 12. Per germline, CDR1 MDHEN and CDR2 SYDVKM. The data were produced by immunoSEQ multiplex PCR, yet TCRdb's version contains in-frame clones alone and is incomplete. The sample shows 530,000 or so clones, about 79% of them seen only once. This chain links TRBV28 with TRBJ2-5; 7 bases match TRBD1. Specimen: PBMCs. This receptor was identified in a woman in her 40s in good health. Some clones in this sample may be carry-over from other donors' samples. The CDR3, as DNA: TGTGCCAGCAGTGGGACGACAGGGTCCGAGGCCCAGTACTTC. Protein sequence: CASSGTTGSEAQYF.